Listed here is a single T cell receptor beta chain. The CDR3 has 18 amino acids. The J segment lost 3 bases and the V segment lost 2 bases, leaving 13 bases of the junction unmatched. Germline V lookup: CDR1 KGHSH, CDR2 LQKENI. Combining a sample-barcoded 5' primer with a J-beta primer mix, a second PCR ran for roughly 7 to 12 cycles. TCRdb passed the 5' RACE reads through MiXCR, listing each CDR3 protein once. Here the sample spans 870,000 or so distinct CDR3 sequences, under 35% being singletons. These data come from a study of blood T cells in healthy people across ages. The rearrangement joins TRBV18 to TRBJ1-1, with TRBD1 matching over 9 bases. The receptor comes from an elderly woman in good health. Sequencing used blood. CDR3 nucleotides: TGTGCCAGCTCACCAACAAAGGGAGGGACAGGGCTCTACACTGAAGCTTTCTTT. Residues: CASSPTKGGTGLYTEAFF.